This record covers a single T cell receptor beta chain. The V gene's germline CDR1 is GTSNPN and CDR2 SVGIG (reference sequence). The length of the CDR3 is 16 residues. V trimming: 4 bases; J trimming: 6 bases; junction bases outside the gene matches: 8. Library preparation (for TCRbeta) was performed with unique molecular identifiers. TCRdb re-derived calls from the PCR reads in MiXCR, one entry per CDR3 protein. The table lists about 540,000 distinct CDR3 sequences, about a sixth of them singletons. These data come from a study of T-cell reconstitution after alpha-beta-depleted transplantation in children.

The sequence was obtained from a human donor who donated a stem cell graft to a child with acute lymphoblastic leukemia. The input for sequencing was PBMCs from the stem cell graft donor, taken from the stem cell graft. J is TRBJ2-2 and V is TRBV30; TRBD2 agrees at 13 bases. CDR3 bases: TGTGCCTGGATGTATCCTGGACTAGCGGGAGCCGGGGAGCTGTTTTTT. It is translated as CAWMYPGLAGAGELFF.